The entry below describes one T cell receptor beta chain. The data were taken from a study of blood T cell repertoires in COVID-19. J was trimmed by 3 bases and V by 6 bases; bases with no gene match: 4. Per germline, CDR1 MNHGY and CDR2 SVAAGI. The CDR3 runs to 16 residues. The repertoire was sequenced with immunoSEQ multiplex PCR; TCRdb's copy has only in-frame clones and lacks some. The data hold 130,000 or so clones, with about 86% observed a single time. This TCR came from a woman aged 55-69 years with acute or convalescent COVID-19. The chain joins TRBV6-9 to TRBJ1-6; 11 bases are a match to TRBD1. Sequencing was done on a sample of peripheral blood. For the CDR3, the DNA is TGTGCCAGCAGAGGACAGGGGGCCCTCTATAATTCACCCCTCCACTTT. Translated: CASRGQGALYNSPLHF.